This TCR beta chain was identified during a study of shared clonotypes between healthy human individuals. V lost 6 bases to trimming and J lost 2 bases, with 11 bases between them. CDR3 size: 13 residues. Per the germline V gene, CDR1 is KGHSH and CDR2 is LQKENI. As regards this clone: No antigen is known for it. The identical CDR3 is also encoded by other nucleotide sequences in the sample.

Assay execution proceeded at the deep level. TCRdb's copy holds only in-frame clones and misses some; the assay was immunoSEQ multiplex PCR. This table has 2,100,000 or so clones, approximately 96% appearing once. Overall study results and limits: Compared with memory subsets, naive subsets generally had larger estimated richness.

The clonotype originates from a man younger than 35 in good health. The source material was naive CD4+ T cells sorted from blood. Subset in this sample: CD45RA+ positively selected. The chain combines TRBV18 with TRBJ2-7, with D possibly TRBD1 on 6 matching bases. The CDR3 sequence: CASSIAGAYEQYF. For the CDR3, the DNA is TGTGCCAGCTCCATTGCAGGGGCCTACGAGCAGTACTTC.